A single sample gave rise to the 25 T cell receptor beta chains below, sequenced in a study of blood T cell repertoires in COVID-19. Profiled with immunoSEQ multiplex PCR; TCRdb holds only in-frame clones, not every one. This table has about 670,000 clones, about nine tenths appearing once. The material sequenced was peripheral blood. The receptor source for this set is a woman aged 18-30 years with acute or convalescent COVID-19.

The chain carries TRBV30 and TRBJ1-2, with D possibly being TRBD1 (5 bases). Trimming shortened V by 0 bases and J by 4 bases, and 21 bases separated the two germline ends. From germline, CDR1 is GTSNPN and CDR2 SVGIG (reference sequence). This CDR3 is built from 17 residues. CDR3 in amino acids: CAWSVQNWDGLTYGYTF. Here the CDR3 DNA reads TGTGCCTGGAGTGTACAAAATTGGGACGGACTAACCTATGGCTACACCTTC. Variable domain in full (rest from reference TRBV30 and TRBJ1-2): SQTIHQWPATLVQPVGSPLSLECTVEGTSNPNLYWYRQAAGRGLQLLFYSVGIGQISSEVPQNLSASRPQDRQFILSSKKLLLSDSGFYLCAWSVQNWDGLTYGYTFGSGTRLTVV.

CDR3 in DNA: TGTGCCAGTAGGTTCAGGGATTATGGCTACACCTTC. As protein: CASRFRDYGYTF. The chain combines TRBV19 with TRBJ1-2; possibly TRBD1 for D (5 bases). The V end lost 6 bases, the J end lost 5 bases, and 10 bases lay between the germline ends. The CDR3 is 12 residues long. Per the germline V gene, CDR1 is LNHDA and CDR2 is SQIVND (reference sequence).

The rearrangement joins TRBV6-5 to TRBJ1-1; D gene unclear. CDR3 length equals 14 residues. Trimming shortened V by 6 bases and J by 1 base, and 12 bases separated the two germline ends. CDR1 MNHEY and CDR2 SVGAGI come from the germline V gene. As DNA, the CDR3 is TGTGCCAGCAGGCACGGCCGCGGGAACACTGAAGCTTTCTTT. Amino acid sequence: CASRHGRGNTEAFF.

The chain combines TRBV6-5 with TRBJ1-3, with D possibly matching TRBD1 (6 bases). CDR3 length: 14 amino acids. With 6 bases removed from V and 4 bases from J, the gap between germline ends came to 13 bases. Germline V gives CDR1 MNHEY, CDR2 SVGAGI. The CDR3 is CASSLTTGGNTIYF. Written as DNA, the CDR3 is TGTGCCAGCAGCCTTACGACAGGCGGAAACACCATATATTTT.

The genes are TRBV28 and TRBJ1-2, with D possibly TRBD1 on 5 matching bases. The V end was cut by 6 bases, the J end by 8 bases, with 16 bases between. The CDR3 loop spans 13 amino acids. The germline V gene encodes CDR1 MDHEN and CDR2 SYDVKM. The CDR3 coding sequence is TGTGCCAGCAGGAATCAGGGACTAAAGGGCTACACCTTC. Its protein is CASRNQGLKGYTF.

This clone was seen a few times. The J gene is TRBJ2-7, the V gene TRBV27; TRBD1 aligns across 8 bases. The CDR3 extends over 16 amino acids. Germline trimming cut 6 bases from V and 4 bases from J; bases unmatched to any gene: 14. Germline V gene lookup returns CDR1 MNHEY and CDR2 SMNVEV (reference sequence). This chain's CDR3 is CASRREWTGRGYEQYF. The CDR3, as DNA: TGTGCCAGCAGGCGGGAATGGACAGGGAGAGGATACGAGCAGTACTTC.

Regarding this clone: Other nucleotide sequences from this sample produce the same CDR3. V is TRBV7-2 and J is TRBJ1-5, with D tentatively TRBD1 (5 bases). The CDR3 contains 13 residues. V gave up 2 bases and J gave up 4 bases, with 6 bases separating them. Per germline, CDR1 SGHTA and CDR2 FQGNSA. The CDR3 region has the DNA TGTGCCAGCAGCTTAAGGGGAAATCAGCCCCAGCATTTT. Its protein product is CASSLRGNQPQHF.

CDR3 nucleotide sequence: TGTGCCAGCAGCCAAGGGAGCCTAGCGCCAGATACGCAGTATTTT. Its translation: CASSQGSLAPDTQYF. The chain is built from TRBV14 and TRBJ2-3, with D possibly matching TRBD2 (6 bases). Germline values: CDR1 SGHDN, CDR2 FVKESK. The CDR3 extends over 15 amino acids. Deletions cut 1 base from V and 4 bases from J, with 12 bases between.

The rearrangement links TRBV10-2 to TRBJ1-5; maybe TRBD1 (5 bases). Germline assignment: CDR1 WSHSY and CDR2 SAAADI. V gave up 2 bases and J gave up 9 bases, with 11 bases separating them. This CDR3 has 13 amino acids. The CDR3, as DNA: TGCGCCAGCAGTGAGAGGGGCGTGCGGCCCCAGCATTTT. Residues: CASSERGVRPQHF.

The chain joins TRBV2 to TRBJ1-1; D call uncertain. In germline, CDR1 is SNHLY, CDR2 FYNNEI. This CDR3 is built from 10 residues. The V end lost 9 bases, the J end lost 5 bases, and 7 bases lay between the germline ends. CDR3 nucleotides: TGTGCCAGGGAGGGAACTGAAGCTTTCTTT. Its protein product is CAREGTEAFF. Drawing the rest from reference TRBV2 and TRBJ1-1, the complete variable domain is EPEVTQTPSHQVTQMGQEVILRCVPISNHLYFYWYRQILGQKVEFLVSFYNNEISEKSEIFDDQFSVERPDGSNFTLKIRSTKLEDSAMYFCAREGTEAFFGQGTRLTVV.

CDR3 residues: CAISINLFSRGTEAFF. In DNA form, the CDR3 reads TGTGCCATCAGTATAAATCTGTTTTCGCGAGGAACTGAAGCTTTCTTT. The chain has TRBV10-3 and TRBJ1-1; no clear D gene. CDR1 ENHRY and CDR2 SYGVKD come from the germline V gene. The CDR3 is 16 amino acids. V dropped 5 bases and J dropped 5 bases, with 21 bases sitting between them.

The chain links TRBV12-5 to TRBJ1-5, with D perhaps matching TRBD1 (6 bases). CDR1 is LGHNT, CDR2 FRNRAP, per germline. V was pared by 4 bases and J by 5 bases, with 15 bases between. CDR3 length equals 15 residues. In DNA form, the CDR3 reads TGTGCTAGTGGTTCGAACAGGGATGGGGATCAGCCCCAGCATTTT. Encoded protein: CASGSNRDGDQPQHF.

The genes are TRBV4-2 and TRBJ2-7, with 16 bases lining up with TRBD2. CDR3 size: 16 residues. Germline CDR1 and CDR2: LGHNA and YNFKEQ. Losses at the gene ends were 2 bases for V and 6 bases for J; bases not matched to a gene: 4. The CDR3 region is CASSQPGLAGGREQYF. CDR3 sequence (DNA): TGTGCCAGCAGCCAACCGGGACTAGCGGGGGGGCGCGAGCAGTACTTC.

This chain uses TRBV7-9 with TRBJ1-4; the match to TRBD1 covers 7 bases. With V trimmed by 5 bases and J by 3 bases, 9 bases remained unmatched. CDR3 length: 16 amino acids. CDR1 and CDR2 (germline): SEHNR, FQNEAQ (reference sequence). CDR3 loop: CASSDLTGTANEKLFF. The CDR3 nucleotides are TGTGCCAGCAGCGATTTGACCGGGACAGCTAATGAAAAACTGTTTTTT.

The V gene is TRBV5-1, the J gene TRBJ1-3, with TRBD1 identical over 8 bases. Germline trimming cut 4 bases from V and 4 bases from J; bases unmatched to any gene: 7. The germline V gene encodes CDR1 SGHRS and CDR2 YFSETQ. CDR3 length: 15 amino acids. CDR3: CASSVNRGTGNTIYF. The DNA of the CDR3 is TGCGCCAGCAGCGTGAACAGGGGGACCGGAAACACCATATATTTT.

Comments on this clone: Other nucleotide sequences from this sample produce the same CDR3. The gene calls are TRBV6-2 or TRBV6-3 and TRBJ1-1; 9 nucleotides match TRBD1. CDR1 is MNHEY, CDR2 SVGEGT, per germline. The length of the CDR3 is 14 residues. V shed 4 bases, J shed 5 bases, and the junction held 5 bases outside the gene matches. CDR3 protein: CASSSDRGRTEAFF. The CDR3 region has the DNA TGTGCCAGCAGTTCCGACAGGGGGAGGACTGAAGCTTTCTTT.

This chain connects TRBV5-1 to TRBJ1-2; D gene ambiguous. This CDR3 has 14 residues. V dropped 0 bases and J dropped 3 bases, with 9 bases sitting between them. The germline V gene encodes CDR1 SGHRS and CDR2 YFSETQ. CDR3: CASSLATEYYGYTF. In DNA form, the CDR3 reads TGCGCCAGCAGCTTGGCCACGGAGTACTATGGCTACACCTTC.

J is TRBJ1-6 and V is TRBV18; D remains unclear. Looked up from germline, CDR1 is KGHSH and CDR2 is LQKENI. This CDR3 contains 16 residues. Between the trimmed V and J ends, which lost 4 bases and 4 bases, there was a span of 14 bases. This CDR3 is CASSRASGLYNSPLHF. CDR3 nucleotide sequence: TGTGCCAGCTCACGAGCGAGCGGACTTTATAATTCACCCCTCCACTTT.

V usage is TRBV6-5 and J usage is TRBJ2-7; tentative D call: TRBD1 (6 bases). The V end was cut by 7 bases, the J end by 3 bases, with 13 bases between. The CDR3 runs 13 residues. Germline CDR1 and CDR2: MNHEY and SVGAGI. This chain's CDR3 is CASTRTALYEQYF. In nucleotides, the CDR3 is TGTGCCAGCACCAGGACAGCCCTCTACGAGCAGTACTTC.

The V call is TRBV9, the J call TRBJ2-7, with 9 bases that match TRBD2. Trimming cost V 0 bases and J 7 bases; bases outside gene matches: 5. This CDR3 has 14 amino acids. Germline CDR1 is SGDLS and CDR2 is YYNGEE. CDR3 nucleotides: TGTGCCAGCAGCGTAGTTAGCGGGGGTGGAGAGCAGTACTTC. As protein: CASSVVSGGGEQYF.

V is TRBV9 and J is TRBJ2-1; 8 bases are a match to TRBD1. V trimming: 3 bases; J trimming: 12 bases; junction bases outside the gene matches: 5. CDR1 and CDR2 from the germline V gene are SGDLS and YYNGEE. The CDR3 runs 12 residues. The CDR3: CASSARQGRQFF. The DNA for the CDR3 is TGTGCCAGCAGCGCCCGACAGGGGAGGCAGTTCTTC.

This chain uses TRBV10-3 with TRBJ2-3; TRBD1 agrees at 7 bases. CDR3 length: 16 amino acids. The junction had 13 bases not matched to a gene; V was cut back by 4 bases and J by 6 bases. Germline values: CDR1 ENHRY, CDR2 SYGVKD. CDR3: CAISGVRDSPPDTQYF. The CDR3 DNA sequence: TGTGCCATCAGTGGGGTCCGGGACAGTCCCCCTGATACGCAGTATTTT.

CDR3 bases: TGTGCCAGCAGTGCTCTCGGGGGACTAGCAACCGGGGAGCTGTTTTTT. It yields the protein CASSALGGLATGELFF. The chain combines TRBV6-4 with TRBJ2-2; 9 bases align to TRBD2. This CDR3 has 16 amino acids. J was trimmed by 5 bases and V by 4 bases; bases with no gene match: 8. CDR1 is MRHNA and CDR2 is SNTAGT in the germline V gene.

The rearrangement links TRBV21-1 to TRBJ1-5; the table calls TRBD1, which could not be checked here. TRBV21-1 is described as a pseudogene. This CDR3 contains 14 residues. CDR3: CASTGQGALSLLNF. CDR3 coding DNA: TGTGCCAGCACAGGGCAGGGGGCGTTATCCTTACTCAATTTT.

The J gene is TRBJ2-7, the V gene TRBV27, with no clear D. The CDR3 is 13 amino acids. V dropped 2 bases and J dropped 2 bases, with 7 bases sitting between them. The germline V gene encodes CDR1 MNHEY and CDR2 SMNVEV (reference sequence). CDR3 amino acids: CASSLTATYEQYF. The CDR3, as DNA: TGTGCCAGCAGTTTAACAGCCACCTACGAGCAGTACTTC.